This T cell receptor beta chain was captured by sequencing in a study of lymphopenia after photon versus proton radiotherapy. Study outcomes and limitations: Larger post-nadir TCR diversity loss correlated inversely with survival in deceased patients. Post-nadir diversity loss with photons came from oligoclonal expansion, particularly CD8+ Temra cells. Photon-treated patients lost naive T cells and TCR diversity; proton-treated stayed stable.

Germline V gene data show CDR1 as SGHRS and CDR2 as YFSETQ. V was cut by 4 bases and J by 7 bases, with 18 bases left in between. The CDR3 contains 15 residues. Sequenced by immunoSEQ multiplex PCR; TCRdb stores in-frame clones only, minus some. The profile shows around 70,000 clones, around 92% of them singletons. Points on this clone: The antigen remains unidentified.

The sequenced sample was peripheral blood, obtained from a patient treated with photon-based radiotherapy. The V and J genes are TRBV5-1 and TRBJ2-1; D is possibly TRBD2 (5 bases). The sequence came from a woman in her thirties or forties with cholangiocarcinoma. The CDR3 coding sequence is TGCGCCAGCAGCCGGGATGGGGTCTCCATGAATGAGCAGTTCTTC. This gives the protein CASSRDGVSMNEQFF. The variable domain in full, with the rest retrieved from reference TRBV5-1 and TRBJ2-1, is KAGVTQTPRYLIKTRGQQVTLSCSPISGHRSVSWYQQTPGQGLQFLFEYFSETQRNKGNFPGRFSGRQFSNSRSEMNVSTLELGDSALYLCASSRDGVSMNEQFFGPGTRLTVL.